This T cell receptor beta chain was captured by sequencing in a study of T cell repertoires in cytomegalovirus infection. Turning to the study itself: The public TCR beta signatures pointed to both CMV infection and matching HLA type. Study-wide results and limits: HLA-C-restricted CMV-specific TCR beta clonotypes were dominant in the ex vivo response.

This clonotype showed up just a few times. Its target is not known. From the reads, TCRdb called clonotypes with MiXCR, one entry per CDR3 protein. The profile covers 400,000 to 550,000 distinct CDR3 sequences, with about 11% appearing a single time and about 9.4% taken by the ten largest. V lost 6 bases to trimming and J lost 3 bases, with 8 bases between them. Per the germline V gene, CDR1 is SGHRS and CDR2 is YFSETQ. This CDR3 comprises 12 residues. The chain has TRBV5-1 and TRBJ2-3, with D possibly matching TRBD1 (5 bases). The clonotype comes from a human donor in good health (CMV status not recorded). Some clones in this sample may be carry-over from other donors' samples. The sample taken for sequencing was PBMCs. The CDR3 region is CASTSGTDTQYF. The CDR3 DNA is TGCGCCAGCACCTCAGGGACAGATACGCAGTATTTT.